Listed here are 2 T cell receptor beta chains from one sample, sequenced in a study of T cell responses to AZD1222 COVID-19 vaccine. Method: immunoSEQ multiplex PCR; TCRdb's copy keeps in-frame clones and lacks some. The data show fewer than 180,000 clones, around 95% seen once. The input for sequencing was peripheral blood, taken on day 0 of AZD1222 vaccination. Receptor source: an adult in good health.

The V and J genes are TRBV6-5 and TRBJ2-3; 15 nucleotides line up with TRBD2. The CDR3 is 14 amino acids. Germline V gene lookup returns CDR1 MNHEY and CDR2 SVGAGI. V lost 8 bases, J lost 6 bases, and 3 bases stayed unmatched. The CDR3 sequence is CASGLAGGLDTQYF. CDR3 sequence (DNA): TGTGCCAGCGGACTAGCGGGGGGGCTGGATACGCAGTATTTT.

This chain links TRBV28 with TRBJ1-2, with a possible D match to TRBD1 (5 bases). The CDR3 contains 12 residues. Trimming took off 6 bases at V and 5 bases at J, with 10 bases between the two ends. Per germline, CDR1 MDHEN and CDR2 SYDVKM. The CDR3 loop reads CASRLTEYGYTF. Written as DNA, the CDR3 is TGTGCCAGCAGATTGACAGAATATGGCTACACCTTC.